Presented here are 19 T cell receptor beta chains from one specimen sequenced in a study of shared clonotypes between healthy human individuals. Assay: immunoSEQ multiplex PCR; the TCRdb copy retains only in-frame clones and omits some. This table has about 710,000 clones, less than 80% appearing once. The sequencing sample was made of memory CD4+ T cells sorted from blood. Subset reported: CD45RA-negative fraction. Receptors were obtained from a woman aged 30 to 39 in good health.

This chain links TRBV28 with TRBJ1-2, with D hard to call. Per germline, CDR1 MDHEN and CDR2 SYDVKM. The V gene lost 3 bases and the J gene lost 2 bases, with 10 bases spanning the gap. The CDR3 is 14 residues long. CDR3 sequence (DNA): TGTGCCAGCAGTTTGGGAGAGCAGAACTATGGCTACACCTTC. Translated: CASSLGEQNYGYTF.

This rearrangement joins TRBV2 to TRBJ2-1; D perhaps matches TRBD2 (6 bases). Germline V lookup: CDR1 SNHLY, CDR2 FYNNEI. Trimming removed 8 bases at V and 5 bases at J, with 7 bases between. CDR3 length: 11 amino acids. The CDR3 loop reads CASGGDNEQFF. In DNA, the CDR3 is TGTGCCAGCGGAGGGGACAATGAGCAGTTCTTC.

The chain combines TRBV5-1 with TRBJ2-6, with TRBD1 as a possible D gene (5 bases). The germline gives CDR1 SGHRS, CDR2 YFSETQ. The CDR3 has 16 amino acids. Between the trimmed V and J ends, which lost 3 bases and 2 bases, there was a span of 12 bases. The chain's CDR3 is CASSWPWGTGANVLTF. CDR3 nucleotides: TGCGCCAGCAGCTGGCCGTGGGGCACTGGGGCCAACGTCCTGACTTTC. The full variable domain, in which reference TRBV5-1 and TRBJ2-6 provide the parts outside the CDR3, is KAGVTQTPRYLIKTRGQQVTLSCSPISGHRSVSWYQQTPGQGLQFLFEYFSETQRNKGNFPGRFSGRQFSNSRSEMNVSTLELGDSALYLCASSWPWGTGANVLTFGAGSRLTVL.

The V call is TRBV5-1, the J call TRBJ2-7; D is perhaps TRBD1 or TRBD2 (5 bases each). The germline V gene encodes CDR1 SGHRS and CDR2 YFSETQ. CDR3 length equals 15 residues. Trimming removed 4 bases from V and 0 bases from J, with 14 bases in between. This chain's CDR3 is CASSRPGPSSYEQYF. As DNA, the CDR3 is TGCGCCAGCAGCCGGCCGGGGCCGAGCTCCTACGAGCAGTACTTC.

The chain uses TRBV19 and TRBJ2-5, with TRBD2 identical over 10 bases. TRBJ2-7 matches the DNA end more closely, so the J call is doubtful. The CDR3 contains 15 residues. The germline gives CDR1 LNHDA, CDR2 SQIVND (reference sequence). The CDR3 spells CASSIAGLASGEQYF. The CDR3 DNA is TGTGCCAGTAGTATAGCGGGACTAGCGTCGGGCGAGCAGTACTTC.

As regards this clone: The sample has other DNA sequences that encode this CDR3 too. The CDR3 DNA is TGTGCCAGCAGTGAAGGACAGGGCAATCAGCCCCAGCATTTT. Protein sequence: CASSEGQGNQPQHF. The chain uses TRBV25-1 and TRBJ1-5, with 7 bases that match TRBD1. Germline CDR1 MGHDK, CDR2 SYGVNS. The V and J ends lost 2 bases and 2 bases, in that order; junction bases with no gene match: 0. This CDR3 region has 14 residues.

V gene TRBV27 combines with J gene TRBJ1-5; 10 positions agree with TRBD1. With V trimmed by 5 bases and J by 2 bases, 12 bases remained unmatched. CDR3 length: 18 amino acids. CDR1 MNHEY and CDR2 SMNVEV come from the germline V gene (reference sequence). For the CDR3, the DNA is TGTGCCAGCAGTGAACCGAGGACAGGGGGTATAGGCAATCAGCCCCAGCATTTT. Protein: CASSEPRTGGIGNQPQHF.

The rearrangement joins TRBV5-1 to TRBJ2-1; D uncertain. Trimming removed 2 bases at V and 8 bases at J, with 5 bases between. This CDR3 has 11 amino acids. Germline lookup yields CDR1 SGHRS and CDR2 YFSETQ. The CDR3 DNA follows: TGCGCCAGCAGCTTTAGGGATGAGCAGTTCTTC. The encoded protein is CASSFRDEQFF.

The chain is built from TRBV5-5 and TRBJ1-2; tentative D call: TRBD1 (5 bases). This CDR3 has 14 amino acids. In germline, CDR1 is SGHKS, CDR2 YYEKEE (reference sequence). The V and J ends lost 2 bases and 3 bases respectively, with 11 bases between them. CDR3 bases: TGTGCCAGCAGCTTACAACAGGAGGACTATGGCTACACCTTC. Encoded protein: CASSLQQEDYGYTF.

This clone was found a few times. This rearrangement joins TRBV5-1 to TRBJ2-7; 9 bases line up with TRBD1. Germline CDR1 and CDR2: SGHRS and YFSETQ. Trimming at V came to 4 bases and at J to 6 bases, leaving 5 bases not matched to a gene. The CDR3 totals 13 residues. The CDR3 DNA is TGCGCCAGCAGCCGGACAGGGGTTGCCGAGCAGTACTTC. As protein: CASSRTGVAEQYF.

The chain is built from TRBV5-4 and TRBJ1-3; D remains unclear. CDR3 length: 14 amino acids. V lost 0 bases to trimming and J lost 0 bases, with 4 bases between them. CDR1 SGHNT and CDR2 YYREEE come from the germline V gene (reference sequence). The CDR3 region has the DNA TGTGCCAGCAGCTTGGGGACCTCTGGAAACACCATATATTTT. It encodes CASSLGTSGNTIYF.

The J gene is TRBJ2-1, the V gene TRBV25-1; TRBD1 agrees at 7 bases. There are 15 residues in the CDR3. J was trimmed by 1 base and V by 4 bases; bases with no gene match: 4. Germline loops: CDR1 MGHDK, CDR2 SYGVNS. This chain's CDR3 is CASSAGTASYNEQFF. The CDR3 nucleotides are TGTGCCAGCAGTGCCGGGACAGCTTCCTACAATGAGCAGTTCTTC.

The V and J genes are TRBV12-2 and TRBJ1-5; the table calls TRBD1, which could not be checked here. TRBV12-2 is a recognized pseudogene. This CDR3 is 14 amino acids long. In DNA form, the CDR3 reads TGTGCAAGTCGACACGGGACAGGCAATCAGCCCCAGCATTTT. Its protein product is CASRHGTGNQPQHF.

The chain links TRBV28 to TRBJ2-7; possibly TRBD2 for D (5 bases). V lost 5 bases and J 4 bases, leaving 15 bases between the germline ends. Germline V gene sequence: CDR1 MDHEN, CDR2 SYDVKM. This CDR3 is 14 amino acids long. CDR3 region: CASSLRHGRYEQYF. CDR3 nucleotides: TGTGCCAGCAGTCTAAGACATGGGAGATACGAGCAGTACTTC.

This chain joins TRBV5-1 and TRBJ1-1; possibly TRBD1 for D (5 bases). The V end was cut by 1 base, the J end by 3 bases, with 10 bases between. Germline assignment: CDR1 SGHRS and CDR2 YFSETQ. This CDR3 is built from 14 residues. CDR3 nucleotide sequence: TGCGCCAGCAGCTTGATGGACAAAGACACTGAAGCTTTCTTT. It is translated as CASSLMDKDTEAFF. The full variable domain, in which reference TRBV5-1 and TRBJ1-1 provide the parts outside the CDR3, is KAGVTQTPRYLIKTRGQQVTLSCSPISGHRSVSWYQQTPGQGLQFLFEYFSETQRNKGNFPGRFSGRQFSNSRSEMNVSTLELGDSALYLCASSLMDKDTEAFFGQGTRLTVV.

On this clone itself: A much larger clonotype is one base distant, so this may be a read error. V and J are TRBV6-1 and TRBJ1-1; possibly TRBD1 for D (5 bases). Germline CDR1 is MNHNS and CDR2 is SASEGT. This CDR3 comprises 15 residues. The CDR3 DNA sequence: TGTGCCATCAGTGAGTCACAGGACTTGAACACTGAAGCTTTCTTT. Translating it yields CAISESQDLNTEAFF.

The rearrangement joins TRBV2 to TRBJ1-3; D remains unclear. V was shortened by 6 bases and J by 0 bases, with 9 bases between the two germline ends. The CDR3 spans 14 residues. CDR1 is SNHLY, CDR2 FYNNEI, per germline. This CDR3 reads CASSRITSGNTIYF. The CDR3 bases are TGTGCCAGCAGCAGGATTACCTCTGGAAACACCATATATTTT.

This clone has a handful of counts. This chain links TRBV30 with TRBJ2-7; 7 bases line up with TRBD1. CDR1 is GTSNPN and CDR2 is SVGIG in the germline V gene (reference sequence). The V and J ends lost 5 bases and 3 bases, in that order; junction bases with no gene match: 10. The CDR3 covers 14 residues. DNA of the CDR3: TGTGCCTGGGCGCGACAGGGTACCGGCTACGAGCAGTACTTC. Protein product: CAWARQGTGYEQYF.

This clone was recorded a few times. This chain joins TRBV30 and TRBJ1-3, with D hard to call. Germline V gene sequence: CDR1 GTSNPN, CDR2 SVGIG (reference sequence). V was pared by 3 bases and J by 3 bases, with 6 bases between. This CDR3 is built from 12 residues. The CDR3 DNA follows: TGTGCCTGGAGGAGGGATGGAAACACCATATATTTT. It codes for CAWRRDGNTIYF.